This TCR beta chain was profiled in a study of CD4+ T cells in melanoma. V lost 5 bases to trimming and J lost 1 base, with 12 bases between them. CDR1 and CDR2 from the germline V gene are MNHEY and SVGAGI. The CDR3 has 15 amino acids. Measured with immunoSEQ multiplex PCR; TCRdb has only the in-frame clones, and not every one. Of 10,000 or so clones in the sample, roughly two thirds were seen once. The chain is built from TRBV6-5 and TRBJ1-5, with D maybe TRBD1 (6 bases). This receptor was obtained from a human donor with melanoma. The sample comprised cells from a culture (not recorded whether cultured in vitro). CDR3 DNA sequence: TGTGCCAGCAGTAAAACAGGGTTGAGCAATCAGCCCCAGCATTTT. Protein sequence: CASSKTGLSNQPQHF.